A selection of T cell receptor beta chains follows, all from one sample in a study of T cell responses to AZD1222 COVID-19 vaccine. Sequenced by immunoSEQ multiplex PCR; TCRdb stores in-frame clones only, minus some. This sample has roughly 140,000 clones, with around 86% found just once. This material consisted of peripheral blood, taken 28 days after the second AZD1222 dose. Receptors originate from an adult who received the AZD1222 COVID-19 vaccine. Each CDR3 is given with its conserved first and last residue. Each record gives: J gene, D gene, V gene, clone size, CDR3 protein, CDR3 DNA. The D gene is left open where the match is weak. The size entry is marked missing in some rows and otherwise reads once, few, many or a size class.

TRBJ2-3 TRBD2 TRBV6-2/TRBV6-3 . CASSARGTSGFTDTQYF TGTGCCAGCAGCGCCAGAGGGACTAGCGGATTCACAGATACGCAGTATTTT
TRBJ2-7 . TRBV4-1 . CASSQARGWFYEQYF TGCGCCAGCAGCCAAGCCCGGGGGTGGTTCTACGAGCAGTACTTC
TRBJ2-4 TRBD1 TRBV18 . CASSPPGQGVGIQYF TGTGCCAGCTCACCTCCGGGACAGGGAGTAGGCATTCAGTACTTC
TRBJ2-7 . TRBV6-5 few CASSREGGYEQYF TGTGCCAGCAGTAGAGAGGGGGGATACGAGCAGTACTTC
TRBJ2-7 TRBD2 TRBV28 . CALSSGSSYEQYF TGTGCCCTCAGTAGCGGGAGCTCCTACGAGCAGTACTTC
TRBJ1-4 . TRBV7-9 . CASSLDSGGEKLFF TGTGCCAGCAGCTTAGATTCAGGCGGTGAAAAACTGTTTTTT
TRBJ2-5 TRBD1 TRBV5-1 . CASSHGTGGLQETQYF TGCGCCAGCAGCCACGGGACAGGGGGCTTACAAGAGACCCAGTACTTC
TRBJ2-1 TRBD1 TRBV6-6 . CASSYIGGAHNEQFF TGTGCCAGCAGTTACATAGGGGGCGCGCACAATGAGCAGTTCTTC
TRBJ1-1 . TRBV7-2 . CASSPVGGRNTEAFF TGTGCCAGCAGCCCAGTGGGGGGGCGGAACACTGAAGCTTTCTTT
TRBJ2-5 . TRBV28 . CASSLRGQGGAETQYF TGTGCCAGCAGTTTAAGGGGTCAGGGAGGAGCAGAGACCCAGTACTTC
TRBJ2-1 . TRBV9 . CASSLGNEQFF TGTGCCAGCAGTCTAGGGAATGAGCAGTTCTTC
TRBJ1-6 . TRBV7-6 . CASSLGGWDSPLHF TGTGCCAGCAGCTTAGGTGGCTGGGATTCACCCCTCCACTTT
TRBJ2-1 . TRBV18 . CASSPPAYNEQFF TGTGCCAGCTCACCACCAGCGTACAATGAGCAGTTCTTC
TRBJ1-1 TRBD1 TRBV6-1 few CASSENRDRRIAFF TGTGCCAGCAGTGAAAATCGGGACAGAAGGATTGCTTTCTTT
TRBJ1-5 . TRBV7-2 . CASSLATSSNQPQHF TGTGCCAGCAGCTTAGCGACCAGTAGCAATCAGCCCCAGCATTTT
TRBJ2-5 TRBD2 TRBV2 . CASSPGLGVQETQYF TGTGCCAGCAGCCCGGGACTAGGAGTGCAAGAGACCCAGTACTTC
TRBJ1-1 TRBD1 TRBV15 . CATSRDRGYNTEAFF TGTGCCACCAGCCGGGACAGGGGATACAACACTGAAGCTTTCTTT
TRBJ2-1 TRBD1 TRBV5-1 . CASSLGTGTYNEQFF TGCGCCAGCAGCTTGGGGACAGGGACCTACAATGAGCAGTTCTTC
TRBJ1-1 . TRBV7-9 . CASTRLNTEAFF TGTGCCAGCACTCGCTTGAACACTGAAGCTTTCTTT
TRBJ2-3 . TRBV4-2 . CASSQDLLLGGPLTDTQYF TGTGCCAGCAGCCAAGATCTCTTGTTGGGGGGTCCCCTCACAGATACGCAGTATTTT
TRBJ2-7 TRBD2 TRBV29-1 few CSAAGTSGADYEQYF TGCAGCGCAGCCGGGACTAGCGGGGCCGACTACGAGCAGTACTTC
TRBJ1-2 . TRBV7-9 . CASSQLRAEDGGYTF TGTGCCAGCAGCCAGCTTCGGGCCGAAGACGGTGGCTACACCTTC
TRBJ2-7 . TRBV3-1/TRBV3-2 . CASSQVQASVYEQYF TGTGCCAGCAGCCAAGTGCAGGCTTCCGTCTACGAGCAGTACTTC
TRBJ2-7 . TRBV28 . CASTLTGTWEQYF TGTGCCAGCACTCTAACGGGGACCTGGGAGCAGTACTTC
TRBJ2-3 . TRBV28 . CASKAWRPADTQYF TGTGCCAGCAAGGCGTGGCGTCCTGCAGATACGCAGTATTTT
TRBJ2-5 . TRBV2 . CASRPGIGGETQYF TGTGCCAGCAGGCCGGGCATCGGGGGAGAGACCCAGTACTTC
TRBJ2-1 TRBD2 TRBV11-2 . CASSNSGSFDEQFF TGTGCCAGCAGCAATAGCGGGAGCTTCGATGAGCAGTTCTTC
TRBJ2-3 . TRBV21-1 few CASSGRPGRGTDTQYF TGTGCCAGCAGCGGTCGGCCTGGGCGGGGCACAGATACGCAGTATTTT
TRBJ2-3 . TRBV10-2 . CASSELEDTQYF TGCGCCAGCAGTGAACTCGAGGATACGCAGTATTTT
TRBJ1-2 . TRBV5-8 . CASRDRVNYGYTF TGTGCCAGCAGGGACCGAGTTAACTATGGCTACACCTTC
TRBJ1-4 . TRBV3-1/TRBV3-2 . CASSQGGAHPPLFF TGTGCCAGCAGCCAAGGGGGGGCACACCCTCCGCTGTTTTTT
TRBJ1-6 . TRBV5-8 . CASSRSPNSPLHF TGTGCCAGCAGTCGGTCCCCCAATTCACCCCTCCACTTT
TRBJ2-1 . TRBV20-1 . CSASFGSYSYNEQFF TGCAGTGCTAGTTTCGGATCCTACTCCTACAATGAGCAGTTCTTC
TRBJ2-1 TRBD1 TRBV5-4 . CASSPRTGTNEQFF TGTGCCAGCAGTCCCCGGACAGGGACCAATGAGCAGTTCTTC
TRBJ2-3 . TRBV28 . CASSYSATSTDTQYF TGTGCCAGCAGTTACTCGGCAACTAGCACAGATACGCAGTATTTT
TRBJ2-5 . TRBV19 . CASRLAGETQYF TGTGCCAGCCGGCTTGCAGGAGAGACCCAGTACTTC
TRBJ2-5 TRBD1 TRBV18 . CASSPRETGETQYF TGTGCCAGCTCACCACGAGAGACAGGGGAGACCCAGTACTTC
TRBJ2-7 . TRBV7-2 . CASSRAKTYEQYF TGTGCCAGCAGCCGGGCTAAAACCTACGAGCAGTACTTC
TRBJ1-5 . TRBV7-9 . CASSLTDNQPQHF TGTGCCAGCAGCTTAACAGACAATCAGCCCCAGCATTTT
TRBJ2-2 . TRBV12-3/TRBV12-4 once CASSLQNTGELFF TGTGCCAGCAGTCTGCAGAACACCGGGGAGCTGTTTTTT
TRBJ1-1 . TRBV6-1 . CASSEGIGTTAFF TGTGCCAGCAGTGAAGGGATTGGGACGACGGCTTTCTTT
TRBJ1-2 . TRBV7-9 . CASSLEGGYGYTF TGTGCCAGCAGCTTAGAAGGGGGTTATGGCTACACCTTC
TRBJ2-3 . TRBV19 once CASSRLGGDTQYF TGTGCCAGTAGTCGGCTAGGAGGAGATACGCAGTATTTT
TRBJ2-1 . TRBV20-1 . CSVDISNEQFF TGCAGTGTGGACATCTCCAATGAGCAGTTCTTC
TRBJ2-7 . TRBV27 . CASSLAPRPSYEQYF TGTGCCAGCAGTTTGGCTCCCAGGCCCTCCTACGAGCAGTACTTC
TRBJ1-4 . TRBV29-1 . CSALRGNEKLFF TGCAGCGCGCTGAGGGGGAATGAAAAACTGTTTTTT
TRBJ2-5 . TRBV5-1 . CASSFGGETQYF TGCGCCAGCAGCTTCGGGGGTGAGACCCAGTACTTC
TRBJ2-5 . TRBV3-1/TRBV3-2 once CASSRAGNWETQYF TGTGCCAGCAGCCGGGCCGGTAATTGGGAGACCCAGTACTTC
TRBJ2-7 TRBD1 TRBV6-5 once CASRKDRGVYEQYF TGTGCCAGCAGAAAAGACAGGGGAGTTTACGAGCAGTACTTC
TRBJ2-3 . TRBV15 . CATSRVFFTSTDTQYF TGTGCCACCAGCAGAGTTTTCTTTACTAGCACAGATACGCAGTATTTT
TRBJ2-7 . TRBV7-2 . CASSLEAGAYSYEQYF TGTGCCAGCAGCTTAGAAGCGGGCGCTTACTCCTACGAGCAGTACTTC
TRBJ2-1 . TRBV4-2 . CASSQDLGSYNEQFF TGTGCCAGCAGCCAAGATTTGGGTTCCTACAATGAGCAGTTCTTC
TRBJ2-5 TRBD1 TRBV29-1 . CSVAGSTGTGVGETQYF TGCAGCGTTGCCGGAAGTACCGGGACAGGGGTGGGAGAGACCCAGTACTTC
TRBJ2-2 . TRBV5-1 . CASSLVVVSTGELFF TGCGCCAGCAGCTTGGTGGTAGTATCTACCGGGGAGCTGTTTTTT
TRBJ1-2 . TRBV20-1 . CSASTNYGYTF TGCAGTGCTAGCACTAACTATGGCTACACCTTC
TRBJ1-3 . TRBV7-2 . CASSTDSLRNTIYF TGTGCCAGCAGTACGGACAGTTTGAGAAACACCATATATTTT
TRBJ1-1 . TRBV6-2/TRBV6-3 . CASSYQTGNTEAFF TGTGCCAGCAGTTACCAGACTGGGAACACTGAAGCTTTCTTT